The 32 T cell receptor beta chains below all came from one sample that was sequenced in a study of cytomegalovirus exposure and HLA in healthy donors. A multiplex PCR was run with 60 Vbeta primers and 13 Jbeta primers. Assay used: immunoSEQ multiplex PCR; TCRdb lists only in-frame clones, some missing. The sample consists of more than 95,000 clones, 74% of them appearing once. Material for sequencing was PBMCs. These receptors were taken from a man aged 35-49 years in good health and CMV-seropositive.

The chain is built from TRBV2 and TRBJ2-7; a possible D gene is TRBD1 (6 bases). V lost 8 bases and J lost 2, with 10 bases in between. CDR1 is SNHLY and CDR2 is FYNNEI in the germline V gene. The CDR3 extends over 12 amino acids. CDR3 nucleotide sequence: TGTGCCAGCCTCAGGGGAACCTACGAGCAGTACTTC. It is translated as CASLRGTYEQYF.

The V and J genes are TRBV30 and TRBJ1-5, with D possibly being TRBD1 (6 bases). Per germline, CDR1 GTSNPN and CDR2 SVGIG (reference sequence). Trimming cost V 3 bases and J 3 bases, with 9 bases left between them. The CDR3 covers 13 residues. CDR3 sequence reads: CAWSGQHNQPQHF. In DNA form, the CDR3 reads TGTGCCTGGAGCGGACAGCACAATCAGCCCCAGCATTTT.

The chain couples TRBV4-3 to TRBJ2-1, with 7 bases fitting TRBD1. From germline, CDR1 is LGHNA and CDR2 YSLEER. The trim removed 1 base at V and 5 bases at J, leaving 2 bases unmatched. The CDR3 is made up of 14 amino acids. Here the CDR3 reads CASSQVTGNNEQFF. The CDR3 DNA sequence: TGCGCCAGCAGCCAAGTGACAGGGAACAATGAGCAGTTCTTC.

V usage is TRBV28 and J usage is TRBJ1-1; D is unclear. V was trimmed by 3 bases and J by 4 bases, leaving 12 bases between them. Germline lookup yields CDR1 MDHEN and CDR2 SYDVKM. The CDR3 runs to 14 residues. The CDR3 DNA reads TGTGCCAGCAGTTTTGGGAGGGTGGGCACTGAAGCTTTCTTT. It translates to CASSFGRVGTEAFF.

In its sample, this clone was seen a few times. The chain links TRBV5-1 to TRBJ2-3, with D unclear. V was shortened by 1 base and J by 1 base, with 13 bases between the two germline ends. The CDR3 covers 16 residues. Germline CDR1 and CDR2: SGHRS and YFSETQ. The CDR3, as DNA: TGCGCCAGCAGCTTGTCGTTGCGGTCGGGCACAGATACGCAGTATTTT. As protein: CASSLSLRSGTDTQYF.

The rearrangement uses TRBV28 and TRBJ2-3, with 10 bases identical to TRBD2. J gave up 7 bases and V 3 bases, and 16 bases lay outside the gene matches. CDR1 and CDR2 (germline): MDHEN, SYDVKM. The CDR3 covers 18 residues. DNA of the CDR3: TGTGCCAGCAGTTTGCTAAATGATATCCTAGCGGGAGTGCATACGCAGTATTTT. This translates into CASSLLNDILAGVHTQYF.

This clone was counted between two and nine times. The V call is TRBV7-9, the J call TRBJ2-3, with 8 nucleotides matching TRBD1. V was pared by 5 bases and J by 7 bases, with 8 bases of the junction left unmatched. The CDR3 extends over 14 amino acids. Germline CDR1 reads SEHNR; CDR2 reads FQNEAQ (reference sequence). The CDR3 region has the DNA TGTGCCAGCAGCCAACCACAGGGGGTGAATACGCAGTATTTT. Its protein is CASSQPQGVNTQYF.

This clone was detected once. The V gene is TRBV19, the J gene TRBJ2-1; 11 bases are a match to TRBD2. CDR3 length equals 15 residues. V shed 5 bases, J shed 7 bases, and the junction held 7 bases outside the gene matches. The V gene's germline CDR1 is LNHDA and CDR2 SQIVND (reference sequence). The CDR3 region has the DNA TGTGCCAGTAGTGATAGCGGGGGGGCCAAAAATGAGCAGTTCTTC. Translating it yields CASSDSGGAKNEQFF.

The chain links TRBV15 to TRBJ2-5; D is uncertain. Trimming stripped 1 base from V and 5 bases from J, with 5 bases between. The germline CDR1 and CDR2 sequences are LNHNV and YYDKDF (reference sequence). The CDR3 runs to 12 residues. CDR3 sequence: CATSRGPETQYF. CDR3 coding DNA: TGTGCCACCAGCAGAGGGCCGGAGACCCAGTACTTC.

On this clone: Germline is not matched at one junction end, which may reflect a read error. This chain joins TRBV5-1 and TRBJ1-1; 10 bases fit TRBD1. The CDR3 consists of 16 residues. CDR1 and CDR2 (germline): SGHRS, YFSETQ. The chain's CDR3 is CASSPGTGVLNIEAFF. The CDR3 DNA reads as TGCGCCAGCAGCCCCGGGACAGGGGTGTTGAACATTGAAGCTTTCTTT.

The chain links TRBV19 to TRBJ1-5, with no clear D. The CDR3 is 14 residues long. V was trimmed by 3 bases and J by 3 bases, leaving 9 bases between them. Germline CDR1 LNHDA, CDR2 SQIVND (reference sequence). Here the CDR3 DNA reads TGTGCCAGTAGTATGTCCGGGTTCAATCAGCCCCAGCATTTT. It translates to CASSMSGFNQPQHF.

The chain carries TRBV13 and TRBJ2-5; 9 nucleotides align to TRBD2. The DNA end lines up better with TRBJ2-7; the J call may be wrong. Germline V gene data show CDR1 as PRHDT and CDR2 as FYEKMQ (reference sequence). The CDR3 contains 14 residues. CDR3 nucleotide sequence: TGTGCCAGCAGCTTAGCTAGCGGGAACTACGAGCAGTACTTC. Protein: CASSLASGNYEQYF.

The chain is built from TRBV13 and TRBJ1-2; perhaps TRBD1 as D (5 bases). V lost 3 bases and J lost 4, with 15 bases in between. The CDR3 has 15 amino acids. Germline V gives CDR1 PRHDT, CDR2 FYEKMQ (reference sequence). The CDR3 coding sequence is TGTGCCAGCAGCTTGTGGAGGGGCAGATCCTATGGCTACACCTTC. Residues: CASSLWRGRSYGYTF.

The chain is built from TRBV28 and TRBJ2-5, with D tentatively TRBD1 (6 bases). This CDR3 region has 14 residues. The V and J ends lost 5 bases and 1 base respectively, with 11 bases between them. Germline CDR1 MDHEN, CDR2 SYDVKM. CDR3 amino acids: CASSTLGGQETQYF. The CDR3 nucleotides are TGTGCCAGCAGTACCTTAGGGGGCCAAGAGACCCAGTACTTC.

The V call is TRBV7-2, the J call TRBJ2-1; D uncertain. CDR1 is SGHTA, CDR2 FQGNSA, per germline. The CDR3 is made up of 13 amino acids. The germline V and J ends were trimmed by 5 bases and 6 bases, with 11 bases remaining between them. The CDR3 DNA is TGTGCCAGCAGCCCCACTCCCTCCAATGAGCAGTTCTTC. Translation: CASSPTPSNEQFF.

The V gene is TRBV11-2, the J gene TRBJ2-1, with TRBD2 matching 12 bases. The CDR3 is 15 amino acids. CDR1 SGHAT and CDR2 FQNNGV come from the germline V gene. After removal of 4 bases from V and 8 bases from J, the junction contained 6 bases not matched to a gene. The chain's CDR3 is CASSSSSGRADEQFF. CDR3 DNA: TGTGCCAGCAGCTCTTCTAGCGGGAGGGCCGATGAGCAGTTCTTC. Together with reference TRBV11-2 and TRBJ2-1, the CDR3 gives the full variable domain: EAGVAQSPRYKIIEKRQSVAFWCNPISGHATLYWYQQILGQGPKLLIQFQNNGVVDDSQLPKDRFSAERLKGVDSTLKIQPAKLEDSAVYLCASSSSSGRADEQFFGPGTRLTVL.

CDR3: CASSHRQGARDEQFF. The CDR3 region has the DNA TGCGCCAGCAGCCACAGACAGGGGGCGCGGGATGAGCAGTTCTTC. This rearrangement joins TRBV5-1 to TRBJ2-1; 10 nucleotides match TRBD1. The CDR3 totals 15 residues. Trimming at V came to 4 bases and at J to 8 bases, leaving 9 bases not matched to a gene. Looked up from germline, CDR1 is SGHRS and CDR2 is YFSETQ.

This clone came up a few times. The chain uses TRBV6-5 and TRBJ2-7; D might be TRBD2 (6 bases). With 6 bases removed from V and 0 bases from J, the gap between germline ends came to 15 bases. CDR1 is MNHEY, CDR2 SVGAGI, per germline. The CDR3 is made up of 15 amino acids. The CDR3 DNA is TGTGCCAGCAGCCGAGCGGGCCTTTCCTCCTACGAGCAGTACTTC. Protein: CASSRAGLSSYEQYF.

The CDR3 spells CASRTSGGYNEQFF. In nucleotides, the CDR3 is TGTGCCAGCAGGACTAGCGGGGGATACAATGAGCAGTTCTTC. This chain connects TRBV6-1 to TRBJ2-1, with 12 bases that match TRBD2. This CDR3 is 14 amino acids long. Trimming removed 6 bases from V and 4 bases from J; junction bases left unmatched: 1. CDR1 is MNHNS and CDR2 is SASEGT in the germline V gene.

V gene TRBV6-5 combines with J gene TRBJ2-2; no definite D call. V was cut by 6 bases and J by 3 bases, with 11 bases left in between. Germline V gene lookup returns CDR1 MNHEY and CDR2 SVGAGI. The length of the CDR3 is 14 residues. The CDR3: CASSPPRDTGELFF. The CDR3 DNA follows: TGTGCCAGCAGCCCTCCACGGGACACCGGGGAGCTGTTTTTT.

CDR3 sequence (DNA): TGTGCCAGTAGTTCCTACAGGGGGCTAGGCACTGAAGCTTTCTTT. Translation: CASSSYRGLGTEAFF. V gene TRBV19 combines with J gene TRBJ1-1; 9 nucleotides line up with TRBD1. This CDR3 spans 15 amino acids. CDR1 is LNHDA, CDR2 SQIVND, per germline (reference sequence). With V trimmed by 5 bases and J by 4 bases, 8 bases remained unmatched.

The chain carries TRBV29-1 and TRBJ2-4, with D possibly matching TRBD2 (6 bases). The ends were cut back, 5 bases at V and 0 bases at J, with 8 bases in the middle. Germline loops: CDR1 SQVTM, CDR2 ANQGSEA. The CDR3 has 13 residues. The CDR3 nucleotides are TGCAGCGTTTCCGGGGGAGCCAAAAACATTCAGTACTTC. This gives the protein CSVSGGAKNIQYF.

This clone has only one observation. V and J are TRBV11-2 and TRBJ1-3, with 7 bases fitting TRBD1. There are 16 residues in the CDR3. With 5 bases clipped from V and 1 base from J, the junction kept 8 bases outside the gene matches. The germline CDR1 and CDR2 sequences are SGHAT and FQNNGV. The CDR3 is CASSPHPQGSGNTIYF. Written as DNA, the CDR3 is TGTGCCAGCAGCCCTCACCCACAGGGGTCTGGAAACACCATATATTTT.

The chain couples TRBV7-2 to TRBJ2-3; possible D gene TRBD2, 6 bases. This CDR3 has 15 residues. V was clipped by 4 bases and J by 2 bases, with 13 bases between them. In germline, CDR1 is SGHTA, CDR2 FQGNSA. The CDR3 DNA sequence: TGTGCCAGCAGCTCCACCGGGACTCCCACAGATACGCAGTATTTT. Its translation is CASSSTGTPTDTQYF. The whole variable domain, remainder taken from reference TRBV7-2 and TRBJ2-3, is GAGVSQSPSNKVTEKGKDVELRCDPISGHTALYWYRQSLGQGLEFLIYFQGNSAPDKSGLPSDRFSAERTGGSVSTLTIQRTQQEDSAVYLCASSSTGTPTDTQYFGPGTRLTVL.

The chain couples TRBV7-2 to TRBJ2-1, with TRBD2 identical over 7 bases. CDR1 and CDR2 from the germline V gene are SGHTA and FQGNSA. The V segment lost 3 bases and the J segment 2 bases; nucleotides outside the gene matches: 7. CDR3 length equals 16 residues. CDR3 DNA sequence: TGTGCCAGCAGCTTGGAACTAGCGCTGACCTACAATGAGCAGTTCTTC. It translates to CASSLELALTYNEQFF.

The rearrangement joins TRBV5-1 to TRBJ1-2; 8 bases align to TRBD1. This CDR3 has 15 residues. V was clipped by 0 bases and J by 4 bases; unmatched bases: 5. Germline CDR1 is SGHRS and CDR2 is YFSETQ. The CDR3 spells CASSLGTGSAYGYTF. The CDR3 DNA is TGCGCCAGCAGCTTGGGGACAGGGTCCGCCTATGGCTACACCTTC.

The CDR3 nucleotides are TGTGCCATCAGTGAAGGACAGGTGAACACTGAAGCTTTCTTT. Translating gives CAISEGQVNTEAFF. This rearrangement joins TRBV10-3 to TRBJ1-1; 7 bases are shared with TRBD1. CDR3 length equals 14 residues. CDR1 is ENHRY, CDR2 SYGVKD, per germline. With V trimmed by 3 bases and J by 0 bases, 1 base remained unmatched.

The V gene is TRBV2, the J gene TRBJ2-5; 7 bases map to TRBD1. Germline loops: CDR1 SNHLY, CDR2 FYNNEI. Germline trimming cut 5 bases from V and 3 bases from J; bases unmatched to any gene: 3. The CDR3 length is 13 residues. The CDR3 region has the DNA TGTGCCAGCAGTAAAGACAGGGAAGAGACCCAGTACTTC. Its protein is CASSKDREETQYF.

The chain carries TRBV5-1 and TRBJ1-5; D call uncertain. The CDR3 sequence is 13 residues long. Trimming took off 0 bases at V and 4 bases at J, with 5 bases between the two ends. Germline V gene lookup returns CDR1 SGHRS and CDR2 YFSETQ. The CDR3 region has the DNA TGCGCCAGCAGCTTGGATCAGAATCAGCCCCAGCATTTT. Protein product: CASSLDQNQPQHF.

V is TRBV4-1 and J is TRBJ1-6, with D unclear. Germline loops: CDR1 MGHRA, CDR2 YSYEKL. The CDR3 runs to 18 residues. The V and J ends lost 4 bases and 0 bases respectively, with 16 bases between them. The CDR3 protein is CASSRTSQHSSYNSPLHF. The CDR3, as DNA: TGCGCCAGCAGCCGGACTTCCCAACATAGCTCCTATAATTCACCCCTCCACTTT.

CDR3 nucleotide sequence: TGTGCCAGCAGTGGGGGACAGGGAGTCTCCTACGAGCAGTACTTC. Protein: CASSGGQGVSYEQYF. This chain uses TRBV28 with TRBJ2-7; TRBD1 agrees at 9 bases. V shed 5 bases, J shed 0 bases, and the junction held 5 bases outside the gene matches. CDR1 and CDR2 (germline): MDHEN, SYDVKM. CDR3 length: 15 amino acids.

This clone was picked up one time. CDR3 coding DNA: TGTGCCAGCAAGGCAGGGACCTACGAGCAGTACTTC. Protein sequence: CASKAGTYEQYF. The chain couples TRBV6-5 to TRBJ2-7, with a tentative D call TRBD1 (5 bases). The CDR3 totals 12 residues. CDR1 is MNHEY and CDR2 is SVGAGI in the germline V gene. Trimming pared 7 bases from V and 2 bases from J, leaving 9 bases between.